The rows below give T cell receptor beta chains drawn from one sample of a study of blood T cell repertoires in COVID-19. Sequenced by immunoSEQ multiplex PCR; TCRdb stores in-frame clones only, minus some. The data show approximately 140,000 clones, 80% to 90% seen once. Material for sequencing was peripheral blood. All receptors derive from a man aged 80 or over with acute or convalescent COVID-19. Each CDR3 is given with its conserved first and last residue. D genes are given only for firm matches. For some rows the clone size is stated as once, few or many, or as a class when expanded; others skip it.

d_call: TRBD2; v_call: TRBV4-2; j_call: TRBJ2-3; clone_size: -; cdr3_aa: CASSQELAGGQQDTQYF; cdr3_nt: TGTGCCAGCAGCCAAGAACTAGCGGGAGGGCAGCAAGATACGCAGTATTTT
d_call: TRBD2; v_call: TRBV9; j_call: TRBJ2-1; clone_size: -; cdr3_aa: CASSVGGLGYNEQFF; cdr3_nt: TGTGCCAGCAGCGTAGGAGGACTAGGCTACAATGAGCAGTTCTTC
d_call: -; v_call: TRBV28; j_call: TRBJ2-1; clone_size: -; cdr3_aa: CASSPSSGALYNEQFF; cdr3_nt: TGTGCCAGCAGCCCCTCTTCTGGGGCCCTCTACAATGAGCAGTTCTTC
d_call: TRBD2; v_call: TRBV3-1/TRBV3-2; j_call: TRBJ2-1; clone_size: few; cdr3_aa: CASSRTSGGPWDEQFF; cdr3_nt: TGTGCCAGCAGCCGGACTAGCGGGGGGCCCTGGGATGAGCAGTTCTTC
d_call: TRBD1; v_call: TRBV5-1; j_call: TRBJ1-5; clone_size: -; cdr3_aa: CASSPDRGDQPQHF; cdr3_nt: TGCGCCAGCAGCCCGGACAGGGGGGATCAGCCCCAGCATTTT
d_call: -; v_call: TRBV4-2; j_call: TRBJ1-6; clone_size: -; cdr3_aa: CASSQPQGSYNSPLHF; cdr3_nt: TGTGCCAGCAGCCAACCTCAGGGTTCCTATAATTCACCCCTCCACTTT
d_call: -; v_call: TRBV15; j_call: TRBJ1-1; clone_size: -; cdr3_aa: CATSRDQLRSSGGMNTEAFF; cdr3_nt: TGTGCCACCAGCAGAGATCAGCTGCGGAGCTCCGGGGGGATGAACACTGAAGCTTTCTTT
d_call: -; v_call: TRBV11-3; j_call: TRBJ1-2; clone_size: -; cdr3_aa: CASSPGYTF; cdr3_nt: TGTGCCAGCAGCCCAGGCTACACCTTC
d_call: -; v_call: TRBV2; j_call: TRBJ1-6; clone_size: -; cdr3_aa: CASATTGNSPLHF; cdr3_nt: TGTGCCAGCGCCACGACAGGAAATTCACCCCTCCACTTT
d_call: TRBD2; v_call: TRBV2; j_call: TRBJ2-1; clone_size: -; cdr3_aa: CASRKSSGSDEQFF; cdr3_nt: TGTGCCAGCAGAAAAAGCAGCGGGAGCGATGAGCAGTTCTTC
d_call: -; v_call: TRBV10-1; j_call: TRBJ2-1; clone_size: -; cdr3_aa: CAGGQSYNEQFF; cdr3_nt: TGCGCCGGAGGACAGTCATACAATGAGCAGTTCTTC
d_call: TRBD2; v_call: TRBV3-1/TRBV3-2; j_call: TRBJ2-1; clone_size: -; cdr3_aa: CASSQGLAGAGNEQFF; cdr3_nt: TGTGCCAGCAGCCAAGGTCTAGCGGGGGCCGGAAATGAGCAGTTCTTC
d_call: TRBD1; v_call: TRBV19; j_call: TRBJ1-6; clone_size: -; cdr3_aa: CASSIRQGDNSPLHF; cdr3_nt: TGTGCCAGTAGTATCCGACAGGGTGATAATTCACCCCTCCACTTT
d_call: -; v_call: TRBV19; j_call: TRBJ2-3; clone_size: -; cdr3_aa: CASSILGFRATDTQYF; cdr3_nt: TGTGCCAGTAGTATATTGGGCTTCCGAGCCACAGATACGCAGTATTTT
d_call: -; v_call: TRBV5-6; j_call: TRBJ2-5; clone_size: -; cdr3_aa: CASSLSVQETQYF; cdr3_nt: TGTGCCAGCAGCTTGTCTGTCCAAGAGACCCAGTACTTC
d_call: -; v_call: TRBV25-1; j_call: TRBJ2-3; clone_size: -; cdr3_aa: CASSRSPGDTQYF; cdr3_nt: TGTGCCAGCAGTAGAAGCCCAGGGGATACGCAGTATTTT
d_call: -; v_call: TRBV28; j_call: TRBJ2-5; clone_size: -; cdr3_aa: CASSPPRQGWTQYF; cdr3_nt: TGTGCCAGCAGTCCTCCCCGGCAGGGATGGACCCAGTACTTC
d_call: TRBD2; v_call: TRBV19; j_call: TRBJ2-2; clone_size: -; cdr3_aa: CASSMASGSPGELFF; cdr3_nt: TGTGCCAGTAGTATGGCTAGCGGGAGCCCCGGGGAGCTGTTTTTT